This TCR beta chain was sequenced during a study of T cell responses to AZD1222 COVID-19 vaccine. Study-level results: Dominant CD4 TCR responses targeted spike regions 160-218 and 743-854. White British donors predominated, females outnumbered males, and clonal diversity was possibly underestimated. Sampling that yielded the repertoires occurred only after the peak T cell response. Once two AZD1222 doses were given, Spike-specific TCR breadth and depth went up.

Germline CDR1 SGHTA, CDR2 FQGNSA. V shed 5 bases, J shed 5 bases, and the junction held 8 bases outside the gene matches. The CDR3 consists of 15 residues. About this clone: Its antigen is not known.

Sequencing used immunoSEQ multiplex PCR; TCRdb keeps in-frame clones, though not all of them. The data contain roughly 180,000 clones, approximately 95% of them singletons. The chain uses TRBV7-2 and TRBJ2-1, with 8 bases aligning to TRBD1. The receptor's source is an adult who received the MenACWY meningococcal vaccine as a control. This sample comprised peripheral blood, obtained 28 days after the second dose of the MenACWY control vaccine. Here the CDR3 DNA reads TGTGCCAGCAGCGGAAGACGGACAGGGAACAATGAGCAGTTCTTC. Its translation: CASSGRRTGNNEQFF.